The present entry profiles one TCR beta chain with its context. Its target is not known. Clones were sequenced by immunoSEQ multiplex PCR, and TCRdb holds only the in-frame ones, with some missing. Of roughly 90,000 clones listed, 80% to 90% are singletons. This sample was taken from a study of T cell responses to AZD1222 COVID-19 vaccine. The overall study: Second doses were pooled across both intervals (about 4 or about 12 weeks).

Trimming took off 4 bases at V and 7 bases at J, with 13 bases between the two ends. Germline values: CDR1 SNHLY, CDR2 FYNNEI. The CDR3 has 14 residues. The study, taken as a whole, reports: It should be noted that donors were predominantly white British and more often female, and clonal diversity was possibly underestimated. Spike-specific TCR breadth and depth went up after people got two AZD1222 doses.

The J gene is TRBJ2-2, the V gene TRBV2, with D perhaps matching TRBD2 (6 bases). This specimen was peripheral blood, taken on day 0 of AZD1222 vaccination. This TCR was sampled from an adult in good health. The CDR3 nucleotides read TGTGCCAGCAGTGCTATCAGGCGGGACGGGGAGCTGTTTTTT. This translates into CASSAIRRDGELFF.